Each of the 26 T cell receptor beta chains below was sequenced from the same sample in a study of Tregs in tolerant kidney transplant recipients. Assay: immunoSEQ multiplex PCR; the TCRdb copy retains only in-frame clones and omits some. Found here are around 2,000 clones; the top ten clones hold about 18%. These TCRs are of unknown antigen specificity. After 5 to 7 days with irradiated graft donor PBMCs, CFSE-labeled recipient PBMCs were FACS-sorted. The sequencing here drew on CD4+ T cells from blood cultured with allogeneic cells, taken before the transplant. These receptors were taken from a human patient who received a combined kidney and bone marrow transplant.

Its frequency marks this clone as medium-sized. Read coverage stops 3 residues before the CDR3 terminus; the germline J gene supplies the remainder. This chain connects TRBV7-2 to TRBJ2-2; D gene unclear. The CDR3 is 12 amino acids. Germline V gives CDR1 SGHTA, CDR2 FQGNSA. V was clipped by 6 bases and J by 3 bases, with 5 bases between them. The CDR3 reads CASRNYTGELFF. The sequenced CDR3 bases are TGTGCCAGCAGAAACTACACCGGGGAG.

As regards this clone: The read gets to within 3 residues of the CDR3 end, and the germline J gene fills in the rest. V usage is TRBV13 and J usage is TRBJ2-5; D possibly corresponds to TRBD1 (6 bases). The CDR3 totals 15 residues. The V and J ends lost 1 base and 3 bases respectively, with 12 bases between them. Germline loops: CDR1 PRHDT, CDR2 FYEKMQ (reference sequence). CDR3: CASSLAWGQEETQYF. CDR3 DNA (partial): TGTGCCAGCAGCTTAGCGTGGGGGCAGGAAGAGACC.

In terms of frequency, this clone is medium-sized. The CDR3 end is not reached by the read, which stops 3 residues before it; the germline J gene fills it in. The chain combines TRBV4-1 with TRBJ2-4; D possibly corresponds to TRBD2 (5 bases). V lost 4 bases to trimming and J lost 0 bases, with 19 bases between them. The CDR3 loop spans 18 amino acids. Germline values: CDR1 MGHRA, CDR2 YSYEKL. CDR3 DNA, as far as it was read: TGCGCCAGCAGCCCACGGGGATTCCAGGACCTAGCCAAAAACATT. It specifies CASSPRGFQDLAKNI. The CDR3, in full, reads CASSPRGFQDLAKNIQYF.

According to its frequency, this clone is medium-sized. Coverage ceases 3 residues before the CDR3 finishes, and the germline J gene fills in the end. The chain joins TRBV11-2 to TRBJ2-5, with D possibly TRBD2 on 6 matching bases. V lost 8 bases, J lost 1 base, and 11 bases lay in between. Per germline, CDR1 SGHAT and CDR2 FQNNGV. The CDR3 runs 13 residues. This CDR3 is CASAPGLQETQYF. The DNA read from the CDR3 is TGTGCCAGCGCGCCGGGACTCCAAGAGACC. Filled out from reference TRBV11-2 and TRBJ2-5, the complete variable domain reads EAGVAQSPRYKIIEKRQSVAFWCNPISGHATLYWYQQILGQGPKLLIQFQNNGVVDDSQLPKDRFSAERLKGVDSTLKIQPAKLEDSAVYLCASAPGLQETQYFGPGTRLLVL.

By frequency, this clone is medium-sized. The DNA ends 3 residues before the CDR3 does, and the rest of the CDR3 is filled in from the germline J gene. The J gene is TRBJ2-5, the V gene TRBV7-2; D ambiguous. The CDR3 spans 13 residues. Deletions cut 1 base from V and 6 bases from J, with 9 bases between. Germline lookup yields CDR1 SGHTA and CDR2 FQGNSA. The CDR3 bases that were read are TGTGCCAGCAGCTTAGAGCGTTGGAAGACC. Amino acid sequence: CASSLERWKT. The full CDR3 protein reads CASSLERWKTQYF.

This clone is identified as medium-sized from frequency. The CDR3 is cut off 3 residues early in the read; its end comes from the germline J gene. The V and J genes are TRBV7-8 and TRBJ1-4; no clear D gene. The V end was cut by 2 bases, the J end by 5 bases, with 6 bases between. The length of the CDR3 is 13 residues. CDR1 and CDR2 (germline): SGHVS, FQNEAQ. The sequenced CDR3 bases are TGTGCCAGCAGCTTACGGTGGAATGAAAAA. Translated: CASSLRWNEK. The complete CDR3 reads CASSLRWNEKLFF.

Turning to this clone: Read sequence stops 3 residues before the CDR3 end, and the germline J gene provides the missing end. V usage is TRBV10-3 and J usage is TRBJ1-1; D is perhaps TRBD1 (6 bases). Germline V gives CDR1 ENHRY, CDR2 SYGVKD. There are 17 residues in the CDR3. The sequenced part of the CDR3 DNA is TGTGCCATCAGAGCAAACACCGGGACATCTTATAACAATGAG. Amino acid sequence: CAIRANTGTSYNNE. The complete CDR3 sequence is CAIRANTGTSYNNEAFF.

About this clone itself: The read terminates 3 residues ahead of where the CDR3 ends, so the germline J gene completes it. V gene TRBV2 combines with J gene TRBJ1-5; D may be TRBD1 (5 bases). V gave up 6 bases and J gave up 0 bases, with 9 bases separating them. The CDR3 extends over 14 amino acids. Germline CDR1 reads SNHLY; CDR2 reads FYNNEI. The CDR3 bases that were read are TGTGCCAGCAGCGTACAGGCTAGCAATCAGCCC. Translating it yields CASSVQASNQP. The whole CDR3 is CASSVQASNQPQHF. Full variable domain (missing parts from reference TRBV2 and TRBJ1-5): EPEVTQTPSHQVTQMGQEVILRCVPISNHLYFYWYRQILGQKVEFLVSFYNNEISEKSEIFDDQFSVERPDGSNFTLKIRSTKLEDSAMYFCASSVQASNQPQHFGDGTRLSIL.

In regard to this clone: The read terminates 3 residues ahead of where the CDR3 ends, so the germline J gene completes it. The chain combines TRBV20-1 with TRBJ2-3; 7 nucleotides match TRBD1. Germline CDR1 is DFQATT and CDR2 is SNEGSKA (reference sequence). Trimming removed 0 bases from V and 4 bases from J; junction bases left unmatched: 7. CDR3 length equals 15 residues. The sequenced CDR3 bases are TGCAGTGCTAGAGATTCAAACAGGGGTGCAGATACG. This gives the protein CSARDSNRGADT. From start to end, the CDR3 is CSARDSNRGADTQYF.

The DNA read from the CDR3 is TGTGCCAGCAGTGGAGGGGGCGGAGTCCCCTACGAG. This translates into CASSGGGGVPYE. The entire CDR3 reads CASSGGGGVPYEQYF. The chain links TRBV9 to TRBJ2-7; D perhaps matches TRBD1 (7 bases). The CDR3 is cut off 3 residues early in the read; its end comes from the germline J gene. CDR3 length: 15 amino acids. Germline V CDR1 and CDR2: SGDLS, YYNGEE. The V gene lost 5 bases and the J gene lost 2 bases, with 17 bases spanning the gap. Together with reference TRBV9 and TRBJ2-7, the CDR3 gives the full variable domain: DSGVTQTPKHLITATGQRVTLRCSPRSGDLSVYWYQQSLDQGLQFLIQYYNGEERAKGNILERFSAQQFPDLHSELNLSSLELGDSALYFCASSGGGGVPYEQYFGPGTRLTVT.

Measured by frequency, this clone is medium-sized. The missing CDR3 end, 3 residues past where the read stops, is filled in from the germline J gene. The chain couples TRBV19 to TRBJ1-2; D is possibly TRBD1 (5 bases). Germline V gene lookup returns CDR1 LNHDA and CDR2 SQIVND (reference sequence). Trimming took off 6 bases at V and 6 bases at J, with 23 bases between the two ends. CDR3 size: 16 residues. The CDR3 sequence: CASSNLPPSPGNGYTF. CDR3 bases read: TGTGCCAGTAGCAACCTTCCCCCCTCCCCAGGGAATGGC.

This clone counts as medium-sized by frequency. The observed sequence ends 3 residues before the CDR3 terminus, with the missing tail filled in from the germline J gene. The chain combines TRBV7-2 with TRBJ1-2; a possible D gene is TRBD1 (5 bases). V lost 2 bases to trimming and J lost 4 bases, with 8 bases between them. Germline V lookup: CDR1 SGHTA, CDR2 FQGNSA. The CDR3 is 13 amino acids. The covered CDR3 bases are TGTGCCAGCAGCTTACAGGGTAGCTATGGC. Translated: CASSLQGSYG. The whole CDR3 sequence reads CASSLQGSYGYTF.

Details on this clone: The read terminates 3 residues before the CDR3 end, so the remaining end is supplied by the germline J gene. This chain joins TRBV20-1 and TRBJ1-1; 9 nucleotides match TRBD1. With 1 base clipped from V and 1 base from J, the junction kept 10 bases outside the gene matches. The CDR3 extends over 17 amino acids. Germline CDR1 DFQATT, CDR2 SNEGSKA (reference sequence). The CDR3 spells CSARGGQGGFRNTEAFF. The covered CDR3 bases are TGCAGTGCTAGAGGGGGACAGGGTGGCTTTCGGAACACTGAA.

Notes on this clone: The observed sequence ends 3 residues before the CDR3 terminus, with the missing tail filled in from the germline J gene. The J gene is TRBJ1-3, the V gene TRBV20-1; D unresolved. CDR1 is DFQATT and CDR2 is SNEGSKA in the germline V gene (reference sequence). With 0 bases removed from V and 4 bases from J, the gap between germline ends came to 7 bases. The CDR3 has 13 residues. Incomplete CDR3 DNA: TGCAGTGCTAGAGACCCAGTCGGAAACACC. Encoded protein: CSARDPVGNT. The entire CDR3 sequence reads CSARDPVGNTIYF.

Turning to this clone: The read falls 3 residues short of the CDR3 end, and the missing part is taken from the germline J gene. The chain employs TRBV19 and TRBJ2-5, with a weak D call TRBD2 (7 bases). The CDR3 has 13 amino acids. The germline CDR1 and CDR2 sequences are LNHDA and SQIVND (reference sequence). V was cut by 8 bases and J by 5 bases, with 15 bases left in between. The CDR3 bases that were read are TGTGCCAGTGGGGGCGGGGGCTCGGAGACC. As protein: CASGGGGSET. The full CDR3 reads CASGGGGSETQYF.

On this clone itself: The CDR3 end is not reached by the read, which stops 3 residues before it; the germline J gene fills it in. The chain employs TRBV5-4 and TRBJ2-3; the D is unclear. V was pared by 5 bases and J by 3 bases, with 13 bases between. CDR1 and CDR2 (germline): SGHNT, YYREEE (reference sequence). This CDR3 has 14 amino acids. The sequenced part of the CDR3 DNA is TGTGCCAGCAGAAAAAAGGGTGGAACAGATACG. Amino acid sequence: CASRKKGGTDT. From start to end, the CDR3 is CASRKKGGTDTQYF. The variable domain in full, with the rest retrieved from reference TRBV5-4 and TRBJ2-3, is ETGVTQSPTHLIKTRGQQVTLRCSSQSGHNTVSWYQQALGQGPQFIFQYYREEENGRGNFPPRFSGLQFPNYSSELNVNALELDDSALYLCASRKKGGTDTQYFGPGTRLTVL.

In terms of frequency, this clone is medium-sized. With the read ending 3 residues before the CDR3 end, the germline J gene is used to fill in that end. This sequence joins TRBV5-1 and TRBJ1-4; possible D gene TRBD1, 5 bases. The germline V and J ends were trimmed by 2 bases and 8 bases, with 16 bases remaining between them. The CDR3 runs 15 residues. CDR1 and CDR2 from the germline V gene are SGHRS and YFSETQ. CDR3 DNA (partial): TGCGCCAGCAGCTTACGGGGGGACCCGGGCGAAAAA. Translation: CASSLRGDPGEK. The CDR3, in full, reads CASSLRGDPGEKLFF.

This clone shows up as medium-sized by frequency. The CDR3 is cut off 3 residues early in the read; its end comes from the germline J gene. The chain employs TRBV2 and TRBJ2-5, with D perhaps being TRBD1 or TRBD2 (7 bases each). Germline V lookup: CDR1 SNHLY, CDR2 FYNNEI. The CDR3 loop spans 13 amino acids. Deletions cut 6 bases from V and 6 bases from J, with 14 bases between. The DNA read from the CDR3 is TGTGCCAGCAGGTGGGAGGGGGCTCAGACC. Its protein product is CASRWEGAQT. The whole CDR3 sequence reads CASRWEGAQTQYF.

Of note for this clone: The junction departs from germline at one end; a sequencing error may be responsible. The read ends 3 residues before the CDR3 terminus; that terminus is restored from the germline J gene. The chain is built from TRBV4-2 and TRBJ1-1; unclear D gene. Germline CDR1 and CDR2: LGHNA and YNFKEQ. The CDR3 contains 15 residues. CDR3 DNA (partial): TGCGCCAGCAGCCAGACCCCCGCGGGAAACACTGAA. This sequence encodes CASSQTPAGNTE. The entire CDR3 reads CASSQTPAGNTEAFF.

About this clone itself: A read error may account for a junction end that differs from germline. CDR3 amino acids: CASTSAGLRVGGLFF. CDR3 bases read: TGTGCCAGCACCTCAGCCGGTCTTAGGGTCGGGGGG. The chain carries TRBV6-2 or TRBV6-3 and TRBJ2-2, with a weak D call TRBD2 (6 bases). The read ends 3 residues before the CDR3 terminus; that terminus is restored from the germline J gene. There are 15 residues in the CDR3. Germline V lookup: CDR1 MNHEY, CDR2 SVGEGT.

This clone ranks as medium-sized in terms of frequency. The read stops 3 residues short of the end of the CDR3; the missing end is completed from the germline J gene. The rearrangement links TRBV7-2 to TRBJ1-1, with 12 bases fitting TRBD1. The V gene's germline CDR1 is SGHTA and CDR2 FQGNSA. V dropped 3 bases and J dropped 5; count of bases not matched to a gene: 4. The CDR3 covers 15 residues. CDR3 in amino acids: CASSFRDRGLTEAFF. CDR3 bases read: TGTGCCAGCAGCTTCCGGGACAGGGGGCTTACTGAA.

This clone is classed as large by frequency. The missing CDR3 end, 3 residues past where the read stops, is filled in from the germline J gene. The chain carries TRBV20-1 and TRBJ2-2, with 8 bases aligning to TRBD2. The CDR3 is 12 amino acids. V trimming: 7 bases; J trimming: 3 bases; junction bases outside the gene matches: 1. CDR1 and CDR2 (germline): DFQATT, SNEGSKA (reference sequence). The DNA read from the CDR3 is TGCAGTGTTAGCGGGGACACCGGGGAG. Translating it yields CSVSGDTGE. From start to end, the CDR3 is CSVSGDTGELFF.

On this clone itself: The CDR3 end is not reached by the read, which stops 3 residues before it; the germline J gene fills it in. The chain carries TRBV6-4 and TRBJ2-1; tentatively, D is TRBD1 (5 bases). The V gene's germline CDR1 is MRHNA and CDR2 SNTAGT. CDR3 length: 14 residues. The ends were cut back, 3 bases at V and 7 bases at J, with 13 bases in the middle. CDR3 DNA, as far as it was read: TGTGCCAGCAGTGAATTTCAGGGAACTAATGAG. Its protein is CASSEFQGTNE. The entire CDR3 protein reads CASSEFQGTNEQFF.

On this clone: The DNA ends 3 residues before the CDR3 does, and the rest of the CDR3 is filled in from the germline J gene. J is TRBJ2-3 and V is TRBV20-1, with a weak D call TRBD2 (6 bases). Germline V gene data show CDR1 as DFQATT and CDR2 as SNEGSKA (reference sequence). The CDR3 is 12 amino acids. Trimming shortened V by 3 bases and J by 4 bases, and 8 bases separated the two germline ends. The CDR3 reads CSASGGADTQYF. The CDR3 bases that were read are TGCAGTGCTAGCGGAGGGGCAGATACG.

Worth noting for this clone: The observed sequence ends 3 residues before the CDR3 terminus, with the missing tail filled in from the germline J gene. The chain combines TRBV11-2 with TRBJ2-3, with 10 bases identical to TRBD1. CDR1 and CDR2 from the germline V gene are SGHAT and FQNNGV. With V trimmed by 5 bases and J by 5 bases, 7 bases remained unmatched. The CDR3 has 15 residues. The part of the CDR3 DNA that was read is TGTGCCAGCAGCAGAGACAGGGGGCCCGTAGATACG. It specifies CASSRDRGPVDT. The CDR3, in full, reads CASSRDRGPVDTQYF.

The CDR3 bases that were read are TGTGCCAGCAGTGAATACCGCGACTATGAGCGGGGGGGCGGAAATGAG. The encoded protein is CASSEYRDYERGGGNE. The whole CDR3 is CASSEYRDYERGGGNEQFF. J is TRBJ2-1 and V is TRBV6-1; 10 bases fit TRBD2. The DNA ends 3 residues before the CDR3 does, and the rest of the CDR3 is filled in from the germline J gene. Germline CDR1 reads MNHNS; CDR2 reads SASEGT. CDR3 length: 19 amino acids. The junction had 17 bases not matched to a gene; V was cut back by 2 bases and J by 7 bases.